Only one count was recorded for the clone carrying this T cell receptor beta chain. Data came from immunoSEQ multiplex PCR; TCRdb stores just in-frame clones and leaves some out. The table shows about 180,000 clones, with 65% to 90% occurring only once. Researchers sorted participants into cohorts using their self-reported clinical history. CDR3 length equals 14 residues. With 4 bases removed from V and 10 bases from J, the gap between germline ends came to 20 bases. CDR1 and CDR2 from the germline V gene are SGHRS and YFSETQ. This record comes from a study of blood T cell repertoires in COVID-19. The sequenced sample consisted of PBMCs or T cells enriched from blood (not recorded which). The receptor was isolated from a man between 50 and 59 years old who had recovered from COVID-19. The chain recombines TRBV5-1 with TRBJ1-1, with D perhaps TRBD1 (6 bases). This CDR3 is CASSLPGQDIGAFF. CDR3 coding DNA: TGCGCCAGCAGCCTCCCGGGACAAGATATTGGAGCTTTCTTT.